The next 3 T cell receptor beta chains were all read from a single sample in a study of cytomegalovirus exposure and HLA in healthy donors. The PCR had 60 Vbeta and 13 Jbeta primers. The table came from immunoSEQ multiplex PCR; TCRdb's copy has only in-frame clones and leaves some out. The table has tens of thousands of clones, 72% seen once; the top ten hold over 8.5%. Input material: PBMCs. The origin of the receptors is a woman between 40 and 50 years old in good health and CMV-seropositive.

The V gene is TRBV6-1, the J gene TRBJ1-1; possibly TRBD1 for D (6 bases). From germline, CDR1 is MNHNS and CDR2 SASEGT. V gave up 4 bases and J gave up 3 bases, with 12 bases separating them. This CDR3 region has 14 residues. The CDR3 coding sequence is TGTGCCAGCAGTGTTACCGAGGGGGACACTGAAGCTTTCTTT. As protein: CASSVTEGDTEAFF.

The rearrangement links TRBV6-5 to TRBJ2-5, with a tentative D call TRBD1 (6 bases). The J call may be wrong; the DNA end is better matched by TRBJ2-7. CDR3 length equals 14 residues. CDR1 MNHEY and CDR2 SVGAGI come from the germline V gene. The CDR3 protein is CASRSTGYSYEQYF. The CDR3 nucleotides are TGTGCCAGCAGGTCGACAGGCTACTCCTACGAGCAGTACTTC.

The chain employs TRBV5-6 and TRBJ2-3, with 9 bases that match TRBD2. The CDR3 has 18 residues. V was pared by 2 bases and J by 1 base, with 11 bases of the junction left unmatched. Germline CDR1 reads SGHDT; CDR2 reads YYEEEE. CDR3 DNA: TGTGCCAGCAGCTTCGGGGGGGTAGCGGGAGCGCGCACAGATACGCAGTATTTT. Translating it yields CASSFGGVAGARTDTQYF.